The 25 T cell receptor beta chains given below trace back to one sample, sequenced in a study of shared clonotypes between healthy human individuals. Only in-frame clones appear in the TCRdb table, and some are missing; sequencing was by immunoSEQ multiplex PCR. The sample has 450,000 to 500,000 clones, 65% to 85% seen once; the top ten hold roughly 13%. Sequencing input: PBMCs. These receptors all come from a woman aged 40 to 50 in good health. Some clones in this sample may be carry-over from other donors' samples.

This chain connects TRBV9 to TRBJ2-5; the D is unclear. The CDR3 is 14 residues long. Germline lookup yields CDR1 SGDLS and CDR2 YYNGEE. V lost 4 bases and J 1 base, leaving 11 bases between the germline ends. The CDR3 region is CASSPIVVQETQYF. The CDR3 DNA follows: TGTGCCAGCAGCCCAATTGTGGTCCAAGAGACCCAGTACTTC.

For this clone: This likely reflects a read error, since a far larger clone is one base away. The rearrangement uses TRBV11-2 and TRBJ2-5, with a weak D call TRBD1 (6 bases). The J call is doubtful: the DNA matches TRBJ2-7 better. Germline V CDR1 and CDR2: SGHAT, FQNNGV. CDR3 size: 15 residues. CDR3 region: CASSLDSDSTYEQYF. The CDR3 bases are TGTGCCAGCAGCTTAGATTCGGACAGCACCTACGAGCAGTACTTC.

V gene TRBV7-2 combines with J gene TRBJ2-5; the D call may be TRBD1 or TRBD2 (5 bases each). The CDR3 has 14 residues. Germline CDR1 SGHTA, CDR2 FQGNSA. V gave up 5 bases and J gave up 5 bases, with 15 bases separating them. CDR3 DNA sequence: TGTGCCAGCAGCGTAACCGGGGCTTATGAGACCCAGTACTTC. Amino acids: CASSVTGAYETQYF.

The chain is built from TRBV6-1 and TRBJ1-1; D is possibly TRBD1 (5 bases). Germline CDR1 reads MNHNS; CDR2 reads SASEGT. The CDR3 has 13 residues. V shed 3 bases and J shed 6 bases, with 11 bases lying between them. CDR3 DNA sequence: TGTGCCAGCAGTGATAGCAGGGTCTCTGAAGCTTTCTTT. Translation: CASSDSRVSEAFF.

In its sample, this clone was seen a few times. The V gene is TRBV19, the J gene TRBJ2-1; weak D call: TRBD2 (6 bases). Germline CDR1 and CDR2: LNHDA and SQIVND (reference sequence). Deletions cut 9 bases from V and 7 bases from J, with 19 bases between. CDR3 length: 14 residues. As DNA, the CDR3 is TGTGCCAGCCGGAGCGGGTTTCCCCCAAATGAGCAGTTCTTC. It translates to CASRSGFPPNEQFF.

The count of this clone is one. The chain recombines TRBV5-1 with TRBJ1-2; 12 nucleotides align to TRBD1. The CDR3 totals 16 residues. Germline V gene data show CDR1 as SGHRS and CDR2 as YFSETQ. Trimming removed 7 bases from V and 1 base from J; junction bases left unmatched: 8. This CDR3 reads CASAPGTGGVNYGYTF. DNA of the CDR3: TGCGCCAGCGCCCCAGGGACAGGGGGCGTTAACTATGGCTACACCTTC.

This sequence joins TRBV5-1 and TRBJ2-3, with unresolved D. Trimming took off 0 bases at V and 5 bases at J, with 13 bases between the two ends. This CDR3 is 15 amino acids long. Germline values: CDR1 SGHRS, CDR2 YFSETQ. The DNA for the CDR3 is TGCGCCAGCAGCTTGGGGCAGCCTGGTGGAGATACGCAGTATTTT. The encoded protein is CASSLGQPGGDTQYF. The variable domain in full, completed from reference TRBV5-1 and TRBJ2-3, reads KAGVTQTPRYLIKTRGQQVTLSCSPISGHRSVSWYQQTPGQGLQFLFEYFSETQRNKGNFPGRFSGRQFSNSRSEMNVSTLELGDSALYLCASSLGQPGGDTQYFGPGTRLTVL.

The CDR3 bases are TGTGCCAGCAGTGAGGGGACAGGGAAAAATCAGCCCCAGCATTTT. This encodes CASSEGTGKNQPQHF. The J gene is TRBJ1-5, the V gene TRBV2, with 9 bases lining up with TRBD1. V lost 3 bases, J lost 4 bases, and 4 bases stayed unmatched. This CDR3 is 15 amino acids long. Germline CDR1 and CDR2: SNHLY and FYNNEI.

CDR3 loop: CASSRTSGDYNEQFF. CDR3 nucleotides: TGCGCCAGCAGCCGAACTAGCGGGGATTACAATGAGCAGTTCTTC. The chain is built from TRBV5-1 and TRBJ2-1; 10 nucleotides agree with TRBD2. Trimming cost V 4 bases and J 4 bases; bases outside gene matches: 5. Germline V gene sequence: CDR1 SGHRS, CDR2 YFSETQ. CDR3 size: 15 residues. Full variable domain (outside the CDR3, taken from reference TRBV5-1 and TRBJ2-1): KAGVTQTPRYLIKTRGQQVTLSCSPISGHRSVSWYQQTPGQGLQFLFEYFSETQRNKGNFPGRFSGRQFSNSRSEMNVSTLELGDSALYLCASSRTSGDYNEQFFGPGTRLTVL.

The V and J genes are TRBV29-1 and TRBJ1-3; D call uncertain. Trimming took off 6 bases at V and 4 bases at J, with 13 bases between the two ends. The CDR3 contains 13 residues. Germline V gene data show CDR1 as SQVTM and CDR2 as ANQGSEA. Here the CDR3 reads CSVGPGPGNTIYF. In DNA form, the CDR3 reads TGCAGCGTCGGACCGGGTCCGGGAAACACCATATATTTT.

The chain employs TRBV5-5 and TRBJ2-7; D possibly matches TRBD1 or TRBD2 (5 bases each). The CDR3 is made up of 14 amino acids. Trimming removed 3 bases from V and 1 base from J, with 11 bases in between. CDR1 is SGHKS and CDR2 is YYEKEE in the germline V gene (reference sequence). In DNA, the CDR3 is TGTGCCAGCAGCTCGGGGCTAGGTTCCTACGAGCAGTACTTC. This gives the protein CASSSGLGSYEQYF.

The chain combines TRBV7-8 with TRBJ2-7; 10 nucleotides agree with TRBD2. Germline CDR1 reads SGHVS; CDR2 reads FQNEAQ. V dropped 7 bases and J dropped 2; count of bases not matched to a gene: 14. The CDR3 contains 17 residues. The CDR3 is CASNPLRTSGPAYEQYF. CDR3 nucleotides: TGTGCCAGCAATCCTCTCCGGACTAGCGGACCGGCCTACGAGCAGTACTTC. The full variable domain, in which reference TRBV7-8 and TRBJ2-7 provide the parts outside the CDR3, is GAGVSQSPRYKVAKRGQDVALRCDPISGHVSLFWYQQALGQGPEFLTYFQNEAQLDKSGLPSDRFFAERPEGSVSTLKIQRTQQEDSAVYLCASNPLRTSGPAYEQYFGPGTRLTVT.

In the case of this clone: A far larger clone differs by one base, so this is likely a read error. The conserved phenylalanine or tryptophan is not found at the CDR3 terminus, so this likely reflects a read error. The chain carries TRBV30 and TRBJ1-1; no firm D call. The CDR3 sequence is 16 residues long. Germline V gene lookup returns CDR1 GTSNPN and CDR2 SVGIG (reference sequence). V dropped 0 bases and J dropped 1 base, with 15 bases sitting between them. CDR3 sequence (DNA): TGTGCCTGGAGTGTACCGTCCCCTTCGGGGAACACTGAAGCTTTCTCT. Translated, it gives CAWSVPSPSGNTEAFS.

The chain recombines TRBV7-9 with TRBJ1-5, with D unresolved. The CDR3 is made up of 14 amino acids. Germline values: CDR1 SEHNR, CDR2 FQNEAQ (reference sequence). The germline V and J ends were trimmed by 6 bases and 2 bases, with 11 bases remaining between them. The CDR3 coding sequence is TGTGCCAGCAGTTCTTCACCGGGCAATCAGCCCCAGCATTTT. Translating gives CASSSSPGNQPQHF.

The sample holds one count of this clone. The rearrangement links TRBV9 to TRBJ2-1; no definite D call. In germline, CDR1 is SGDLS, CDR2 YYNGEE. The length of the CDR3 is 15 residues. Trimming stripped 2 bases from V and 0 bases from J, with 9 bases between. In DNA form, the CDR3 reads TGTGCCAGCAGCGTCGACTTGAACTCCTACAATGAGCAGTTCTTC. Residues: CASSVDLNSYNEQFF.

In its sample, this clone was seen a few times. The CDR3 reads CASSEGTGIDEQYF. In nucleotides, the CDR3 is TGTGCCAGCAGTGAAGGGACAGGGATCGACGAGCAGTACTTC. The chain links TRBV6-1 to TRBJ2-7; 8 bases align to TRBD1. Germline V gene data show CDR1 as MNHNS and CDR2 as SASEGT. The CDR3 has 14 amino acids. V dropped 1 base and J dropped 5; count of bases not matched to a gene: 4.

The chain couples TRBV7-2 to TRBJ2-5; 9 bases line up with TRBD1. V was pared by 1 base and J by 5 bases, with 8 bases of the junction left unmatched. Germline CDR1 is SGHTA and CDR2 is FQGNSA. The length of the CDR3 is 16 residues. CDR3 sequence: CASSLGAGQGSETQYF. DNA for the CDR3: TGTGCCAGCAGCTTAGGGGCGGGACAGGGCTCCGAGACCCAGTACTTC.

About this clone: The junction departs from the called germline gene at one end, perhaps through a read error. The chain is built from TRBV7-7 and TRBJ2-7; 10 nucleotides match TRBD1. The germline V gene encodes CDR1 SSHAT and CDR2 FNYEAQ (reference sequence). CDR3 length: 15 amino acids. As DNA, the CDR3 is TGTGCTAGCAGCTTAGGGACAGGGGCTACCTACGAGCAGTACTTC. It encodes CASSLGTGATYEQYF.

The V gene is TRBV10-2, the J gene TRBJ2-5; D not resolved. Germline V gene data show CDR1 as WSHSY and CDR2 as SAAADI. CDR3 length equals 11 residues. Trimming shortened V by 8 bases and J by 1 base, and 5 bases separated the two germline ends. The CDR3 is CASAFQETQYF. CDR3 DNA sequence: TGCGCCAGCGCGTTCCAAGAGACCCAGTACTTC.

The CDR3 here is CASSYTGDSNQPQHF. The CDR3 region has the DNA TGTGCCAGCAGTTACACAGGAGATAGCAATCAGCCCCAGCATTTT. This sequence joins TRBV6-5 and TRBJ1-5; tentatively, D is TRBD1 (5 bases). This CDR3 is 15 amino acids long. Germline CDR1 MNHEY, CDR2 SVGAGI. Trimming took 2 bases from V and 0 from J, leaving 8 bases between them.

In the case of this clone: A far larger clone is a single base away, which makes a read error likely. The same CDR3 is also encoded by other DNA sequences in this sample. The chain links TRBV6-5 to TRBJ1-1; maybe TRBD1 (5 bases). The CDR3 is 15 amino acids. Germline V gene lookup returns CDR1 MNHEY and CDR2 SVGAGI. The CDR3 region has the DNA TGTGCTAGCAGTTACTCGCGGACATTACAAACGGGAGCTTTCTTT. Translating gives CASSYSRTLQTGAFF.

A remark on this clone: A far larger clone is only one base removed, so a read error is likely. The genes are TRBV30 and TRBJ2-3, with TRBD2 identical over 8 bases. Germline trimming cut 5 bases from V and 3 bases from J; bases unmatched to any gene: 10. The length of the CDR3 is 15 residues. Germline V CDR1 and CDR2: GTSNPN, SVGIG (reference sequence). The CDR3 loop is CAWGRAGGGTDTQYF. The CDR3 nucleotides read TGTGCCTGGGGTCGGGCGGGAGGAGGAACAGATACGCAGTATTTT.

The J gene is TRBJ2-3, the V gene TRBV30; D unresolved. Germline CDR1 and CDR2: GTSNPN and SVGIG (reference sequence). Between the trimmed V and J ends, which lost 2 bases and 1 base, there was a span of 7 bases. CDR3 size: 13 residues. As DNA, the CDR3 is TGTGCCTGGAGTCCTGGACGCACAGATACGCAGTATTTT. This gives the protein CAWSPGRTDTQYF.

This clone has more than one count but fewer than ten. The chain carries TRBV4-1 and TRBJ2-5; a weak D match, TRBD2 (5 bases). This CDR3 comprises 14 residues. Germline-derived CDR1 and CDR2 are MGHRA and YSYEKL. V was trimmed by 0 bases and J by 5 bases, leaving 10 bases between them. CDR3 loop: CASSQERVWETQYF. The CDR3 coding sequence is TGCGCCAGCAGCCAAGAGAGGGTTTGGGAGACCCAGTACTTC.

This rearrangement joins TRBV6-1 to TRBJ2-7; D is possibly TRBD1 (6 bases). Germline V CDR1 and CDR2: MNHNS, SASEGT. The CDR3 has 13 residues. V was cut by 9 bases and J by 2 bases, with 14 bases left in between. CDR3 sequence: CASLGQTAYEQYF. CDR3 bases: TGTGCCAGTTTAGGACAGACCGCCTACGAGCAGTACTTC.